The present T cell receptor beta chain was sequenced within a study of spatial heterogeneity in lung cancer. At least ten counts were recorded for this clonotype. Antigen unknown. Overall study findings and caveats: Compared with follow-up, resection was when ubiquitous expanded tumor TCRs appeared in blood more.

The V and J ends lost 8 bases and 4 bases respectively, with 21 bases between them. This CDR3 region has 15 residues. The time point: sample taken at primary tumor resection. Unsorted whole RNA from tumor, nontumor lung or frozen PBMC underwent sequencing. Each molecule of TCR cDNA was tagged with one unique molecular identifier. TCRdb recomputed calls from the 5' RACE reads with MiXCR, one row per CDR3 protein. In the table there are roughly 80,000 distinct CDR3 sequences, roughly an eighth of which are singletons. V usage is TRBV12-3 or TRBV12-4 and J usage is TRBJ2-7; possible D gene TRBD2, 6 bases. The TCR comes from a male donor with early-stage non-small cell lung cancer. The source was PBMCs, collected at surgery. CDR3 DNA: TGTGCCAGCGTGCCCCCGGGGGAGGAATCATACGAGCAGTACTTC. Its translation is CASVPPGEESYEQYF.